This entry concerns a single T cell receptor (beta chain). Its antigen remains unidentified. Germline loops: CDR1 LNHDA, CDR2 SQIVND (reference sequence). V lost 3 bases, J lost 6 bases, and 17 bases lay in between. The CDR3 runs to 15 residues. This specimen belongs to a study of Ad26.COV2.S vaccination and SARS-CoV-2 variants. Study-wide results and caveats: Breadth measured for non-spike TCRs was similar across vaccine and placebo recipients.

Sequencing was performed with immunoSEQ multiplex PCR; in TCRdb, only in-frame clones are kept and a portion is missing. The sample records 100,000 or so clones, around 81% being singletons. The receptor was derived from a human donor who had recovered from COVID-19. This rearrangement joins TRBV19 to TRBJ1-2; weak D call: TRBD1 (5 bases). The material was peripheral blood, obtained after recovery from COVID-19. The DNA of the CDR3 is TGTGCCAGTAGTATCGGTTACAGGAGTTCCGATGGCTACACCTTC. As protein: CASSIGYRSSDGYTF.